A selection of T cell receptor beta chains follows, all from one sample in a study of regulatory T cells in long-lasting Graves disease. TCRdb used MiXCR to reprocess the multiplex PCR reads, holding one entry per CDR3 protein. The table lists some 450,000 distinct CDR3 sequences, 20% to 25% of them singletons, with over 25% in the top ten. The sequenced sample was peripheral blood mononuclear cells (PBMCs), obtained when the disease was refractory, from a patient treated with antithyroid drugs. The origin of the receptors is a female donor with Graves disease. Each CDR3 is given without its conserved first and last residue. The order of the fields is V gene, CDR3 protein.

TRBV12-5	ASGLSTQGNYGYT
TRBV7-2	ASSLVGPGNEKLF
TRBV2	ASSEGRLNYEQY
TRBV5-1	ASSSPTSGSTGELF
TRBV27	ASRTIGGRYGYT
TRBV29-1	SVPMEGHEYQETQY
TRBV27	ASSLSSAGLAKNIQY
TRBV2	ASSVQENSPLH
TRBV19	ASTALGEAF
TRBV6-5	ASSYRGVEIGELF
TRBV10-3	AISPQGYQETQY
TRBV7-3	ASSHGTGEAF
TRBV6-1	ASIGPSYGYT
TRBV4-1	ASSQAEVEQGHSPLH
TRBV9	ASSETPGQLQETQY
TRBV28	ASSDRGHSTGELF
TRBV11-2	ASSLRFFGGSKNIQY
TRBV7-2	ASSSYIASGSADTQY
TRBV6-1	ASSQGQGYTTEAF
TRBV7-3	ASSSTAGNTGELF
TRBV28	ASSIQEAGQY
TRBV5-1	ASSLFPTSGRGPSTDTQY
TRBV18	ASSPPRDQFDTEAF
TRBV29-1	SVEYEQGSTYEQY
TRBV20-1	SAISLAGGLGYEQY
TRBV20-1	SARERISYEQY
TRBV20-1	SSTRQGKETQY
TRBV6-5	ASSYLDRGNEAF
TRBV20-1	SVAGTSDSSTQY
TRBV5-6	ASSLRGLDTEAF
TRBV7-8	ASPEFGDTNVWGVETQY
TRBV3-1	ASSQTIAGVRGTEQY
TRBV28	ASSIGGGGQPQH
TRBV7-9	ASSPSGTSTDTQY
TRBV18	ASSPSPPGTGNYGYT
TRBV19	ASSPYRNHYEQY
TRBV20-1	SAKTGPYEQY
TRBV20-1	SARGTDTEAF
TRBV29-1	SVDEGTSYEQY
TRBV10-3	AISAGNVNQPQH
TRBV12-3/TRBV12-4	ASSPSGDRGQPPYYGYT
TRBV19	ASSILSRGEQY
TRBV27	ASSTPGRGLNTEAF
TRBV12-3/TRBV12-4	ASSLWRSSSYEQY
TRBV19	ASRGEGRDGAYEQY
TRBV29-1	TTGLDMNTEAF
TRBV29-1	SVRQGSTEAF
TRBV12-3/TRBV12-4	ASSLDRGQANYGYT
TRBV5-1	ASSLVKTGGEYEQY
TRBV5-1	ASSPRVPTEAF
TRBV7-3	ASSPGPSTDTQY